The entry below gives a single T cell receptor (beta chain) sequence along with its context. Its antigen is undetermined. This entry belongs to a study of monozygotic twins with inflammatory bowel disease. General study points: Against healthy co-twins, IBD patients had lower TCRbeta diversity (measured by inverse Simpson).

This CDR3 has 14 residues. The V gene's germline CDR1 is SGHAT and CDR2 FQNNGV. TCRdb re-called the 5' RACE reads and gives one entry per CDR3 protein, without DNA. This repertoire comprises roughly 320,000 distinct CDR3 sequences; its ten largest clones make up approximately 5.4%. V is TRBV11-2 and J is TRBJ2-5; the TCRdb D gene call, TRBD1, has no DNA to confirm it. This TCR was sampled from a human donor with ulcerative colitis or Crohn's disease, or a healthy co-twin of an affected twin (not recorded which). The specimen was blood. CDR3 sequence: CASSVGGSGKTQYF.